This TCR beta chain was captured by sequencing in a study of blood T cell repertoires in COVID-19. Study information: PBMCs, B-cell-depleted T cells, or T cells were the source of the cDNA or gDNA that made up the material.

TCRdb's table, derived via immunoSEQ multiplex PCR, lists solely in-frame clones and lacks some. The sample contains about 83,000 clones, about 84% of which appear only once. The sample comprised peripheral blood. The source of this sequence is a man between 45 and 60 years old with active COVID-19.

CDR3 loop: CASSLAQTGSGTEAFF. The CDR3 DNA reads TGTGCCAGCAGCTTAGCTCAGACAGGGTCGGGCACTGAAGCTTTCTTT. J is TRBJ1-1 and V is TRBV7-2; 7 bases line up with TRBD1. Germline lookup yields CDR1 SGHTA and CDR2 FQGNSA. The ends lost 0 bases at V and 4 bases at J; junction bases unmatched: 8. The CDR3 spans 16 residues.